A single sample gave rise to the 21 T cell receptor beta chains below, sequenced in a study of cytomegalovirus exposure and HLA in healthy donors (dated by TCRdb to about 2017). Library prep was done by the immunoSEQ multiplex PCR assay. TCRdb carries this immuneACCESS record with in-frame sequences only. Its versions omit some clonotypes, under half of them owing to an unresolved V gene in the studies checked, with the rest unexplained. The sample has about 130,000 clones on record, around 90% of them singletons. Together, the top ten hold 2% to 2.5% of the sample. Sample: PBMCs. All receptors derive from a woman younger than 35 in good health and CMV-seronegative.

The chain has TRBV11-3 and TRBJ2-7; 11 nucleotides agree with TRBD2. The ends lost 4 bases at V and 2 bases at J; junction bases unmatched: 4. The CDR3 has 15 residues. Per the germline V gene, CDR1 is SGHNT and CDR2 is YENEEA. The CDR3 loop reads CASSWTSGSTYEQYF. CDR3 nucleotides: TGTGCCAGCAGCTGGACTAGCGGGTCTACCTACGAGCAGTACTTC.

CDR3 sequence reads: CAWSVLTGGQETQYF. The CDR3 DNA reads as TGTGCCTGGAGTGTATTAACGGGAGGCCAAGAGACCCAGTACTTC. The genes are TRBV30 and TRBJ2-5, with 7 bases identical to TRBD2. This CDR3 spans 15 amino acids. Per the germline V gene, CDR1 is GTSNPN and CDR2 is SVGIG (reference sequence). Losses at the gene ends were 0 bases for V and 1 base for J; bases not matched to a gene: 5.

This clone was observed a handful of times. Written as DNA, the CDR3 is TGTGCCAGCAGTTTATCGGGACTAAGCTACGAGCAGTACTTC. Amino acids: CASSLSGLSYEQYF. The rearrangement joins TRBV27 to TRBJ2-7; the match to TRBD2 covers 7 bases. The CDR3 totals 14 residues. Looked up from germline, CDR1 is MNHEY and CDR2 is SMNVEV (reference sequence). V lost 0 bases, J lost 3 bases, and 2 bases stayed unmatched.

The V and J genes are TRBV19 and TRBJ1-2, with D possibly TRBD1 on 6 matching bases. The germline gives CDR1 LNHDA, CDR2 SQIVND (reference sequence). The CDR3 sequence is 13 residues long. The germline V and J ends were trimmed by 6 bases and 8 bases, with 16 bases remaining between them. The CDR3 sequence: CASSIGTPGGYTF. The CDR3 nucleotides read TGTGCCAGTAGCATCGGGACACCTGGGGGCTACACCTTC.

CDR3 nucleotide sequence: TGCGCCAGCAGCCCAGGACAGAGAACGCAGTATTTT. This gives the protein CASSPGQRTQYF. The rearrangement uses TRBV5-1 and TRBJ2-3; perhaps TRBD1 as D (6 bases). CDR3 length equals 12 residues. The V gene lost 4 bases and the J gene lost 9 bases, with 12 bases spanning the gap. Germline V gene lookup returns CDR1 SGHRS and CDR2 YFSETQ.

The rearrangement links TRBV13 to TRBJ2-2; 7 bases agree with TRBD2. The germline gives CDR1 PRHDT, CDR2 FYEKMQ (reference sequence). This CDR3 contains 16 residues. With 4 bases clipped from V and 0 bases from J, the junction kept 5 bases outside the gene matches. Here the CDR3 DNA reads TGTGCCAGCAGCTCCTCAACTAGCGCGAACACCGGGGAGCTGTTTTTT. Its translation is CASSSSTSANTGELFF.

The chain's CDR3 is CASSSGLAGFTGELFF. CDR3 nucleotide sequence: TGTGCCAGCAGTTCGGGACTAGCGGGGTTCACCGGGGAGCTGTTTTTT. The gene calls are TRBV6-5 and TRBJ2-2; 13 bases agree with TRBD2. V was clipped by 4 bases and J by 4 bases; unmatched bases: 3. The germline V gene has CDR1 MNHEY and CDR2 SVGAGI. The CDR3 spans 16 residues.

This clone was detected only a few times. The chain carries TRBV2 and TRBJ1-5; perhaps TRBD1 as D (5 bases). CDR1 and CDR2 from the germline V gene are SNHLY and FYNNEI. This CDR3 has 14 residues. The V end was cut by 3 bases, the J end by 7 bases, with 13 bases between. CDR3 sequence reads: CASSESSWGQPQHF. For the CDR3, the DNA is TGTGCCAGCAGTGAGTCGAGTTGGGGCCAGCCCCAGCATTTT. Variable domain in full (rest from reference TRBV2 and TRBJ1-5): EPEVTQTPSHQVTQMGQEVILRCVPISNHLYFYWYRQILGQKVEFLVSFYNNEISEKSEIFDDQFSVERPDGSNFTLKIRSTKLEDSAMYFCASSESSWGQPQHFGDGTRLSIL.

The chain is built from TRBV4-1 and TRBJ1-1; tentatively, D is TRBD1 (5 bases). Germline assignment: CDR1 MGHRA and CDR2 YSYEKL. V lost 3 bases and J lost 5, with 10 bases in between. The CDR3 contains 13 residues. The CDR3 loop reads CASSHGGGTEAFF. CDR3 nucleotide sequence: TGCGCCAGCAGCCATGGGGGGGGGACTGAAGCTTTCTTT.

This clone has a single count. This sequence joins TRBV19 and TRBJ2-3; D perhaps matches TRBD2 (5 bases). The V end was cut by 10 bases, the J end by 5 bases, with 19 bases between. The CDR3 spans 14 residues. Germline-derived CDR1 and CDR2 are LNHDA and SQIVND (reference sequence). CDR3 in amino acids: CATSLGREGDTQYF. The CDR3 DNA sequence: TGTGCCACCTCACTCGGACGGGAAGGAGATACGCAGTATTTT.

This clone was seen a handful of times. The rearrangement links TRBV2 to TRBJ1-2, with D possibly TRBD1 on 5 matching bases. Germline loops: CDR1 SNHLY, CDR2 FYNNEI. Trimming cost V 7 bases and J 3 bases, with 12 bases left between them. The CDR3 has 13 amino acids. In DNA form, the CDR3 reads TGTGCCAGCACTAAAGGGGAGGACTATGGCTACACCTTC. This gives the protein CASTKGEDYGYTF.

This chain links TRBV6-5 with TRBJ2-7; D is perhaps TRBD2 (6 bases). Germline CDR1 is MNHEY and CDR2 is SVGAGI. V shed 7 bases and J shed 0 bases, with 16 bases lying between them. This CDR3 is built from 15 residues. The CDR3 is CASTSDGGGSYEQYF. CDR3 sequence (DNA): TGTGCCAGCACCTCAGATGGGGGAGGCTCCTACGAGCAGTACTTC.

This rearrangement joins TRBV19 to TRBJ2-1; D might be TRBD2 (6 bases). Germline assignment: CDR1 LNHDA and CDR2 SQIVND (reference sequence). The CDR3 has 16 amino acids. The V and J ends lost 2 bases and 5 bases respectively, with 16 bases between them. Written as DNA, the CDR3 is TGTGCCAGTAGTATAATGGGGAGCGGGCACCACAATGAGCAGTTCTTC. It yields the protein CASSIMGSGHHNEQFF.

J is TRBJ1-2 and V is TRBV5-1; D perhaps matches TRBD1 (5 bases). The V and J ends lost 4 bases and 5 bases respectively, with 21 bases between them. This CDR3 has 16 amino acids. Germline V gene lookup returns CDR1 SGHRS and CDR2 YFSETQ. In nucleotides, the CDR3 is TGCGCCAGCAGCCCGGCCGCAGGGCCCAGGGCGTATGGCTACACCTTC. Translation: CASSPAAGPRAYGYTF.

J is TRBJ1-5 and V is TRBV19; 7 bases are shared with TRBD1. V lost 5 bases to trimming and J lost 6 bases; unmatched junction nucleotides: 7. CDR1 and CDR2 (germline): LNHDA, SQIVND (reference sequence). The CDR3 runs to 14 residues. The CDR3 loop reads CASSDRVSGQPQHF. DNA of the CDR3: TGTGCCAGTAGTGACAGGGTTAGTGGTCAGCCCCAGCATTTT.

This rearrangement joins TRBV7-6 to TRBJ2-3; 14 bases fit TRBD2. The CDR3 covers 18 residues. Germline-derived CDR1 and CDR2 are SGHVS and FNYEAQ. The ends lost 5 bases at V and 2 bases at J; junction bases unmatched: 9. The CDR3 nucleotides read TGTGCCAGCAGCCCTGGGACTAGCGGGAGCACACACACAGATACGCAGTATTTT. It specifies CASSPGTSGSTHTDTQYF.

This rearrangement joins TRBV19 to TRBJ1-3; D not resolved. With 5 bases removed from V and 4 bases from J, the gap between germline ends came to 15 bases. The germline CDR1 and CDR2 sequences are LNHDA and SQIVND (reference sequence). CDR3 length equals 15 residues. In nucleotides, the CDR3 is TGTGCCAGTAGTTCTACCTTCGACGGGGGAAACACCATATATTTT. Amino acid sequence: CASSSTFDGGNTIYF.

The V gene is TRBV6-4, the J gene TRBJ2-7; 13 nucleotides match TRBD2. With 6 bases clipped from V and 7 bases from J, the junction kept 15 bases outside the gene matches. The length of the CDR3 is 17 residues. Germline CDR1 is MRHNA and CDR2 is SNTAGT. CDR3 bases: TGTGCCAGCAGGCCTCCGGGACTAGCGGGAAGGTTGGGTGAGCAGTACTTC. This sequence encodes CASRPPGLAGRLGEQYF.

This chain joins TRBV11-3 and TRBJ2-2, with 8 bases fitting TRBD2. Per the germline V gene, CDR1 is SGHNT and CDR2 is YENEEA. J gave up 3 bases and V 5 bases, and 8 bases lay outside the gene matches. This CDR3 comprises 16 residues. The CDR3, as DNA: TGTGCCAGCAGCCAGACGGGAGGGCCGGACACCGGGGAGCTGTTTTTT. As protein: CASSQTGGPDTGELFF.

The chain couples TRBV28 to TRBJ1-3, with D hard to call. V was shortened by 7 bases and J by 0 bases, with 13 bases between the two germline ends. The CDR3 runs 15 residues. The V gene's germline CDR1 is MDHEN and CDR2 SYDVKM. CDR3 sequence reads: CASIPSVNSGNTIYF. CDR3 sequence (DNA): TGTGCCAGCATCCCGTCGGTTAACTCTGGAAACACCATATATTTT.

The chain combines TRBV9 with TRBJ2-1, with D tentatively TRBD2 (6 bases). The germline V and J ends were trimmed by 3 bases and 6 bases, with 13 bases remaining between them. Germline loops: CDR1 SGDLS, CDR2 YYNGEE. The CDR3 has 14 amino acids. The DNA for the CDR3 is TGTGCCAGCAGCGCCCCGACTAGTCCCAATGAGCAGTTCTTC. Translating gives CASSAPTSPNEQFF.